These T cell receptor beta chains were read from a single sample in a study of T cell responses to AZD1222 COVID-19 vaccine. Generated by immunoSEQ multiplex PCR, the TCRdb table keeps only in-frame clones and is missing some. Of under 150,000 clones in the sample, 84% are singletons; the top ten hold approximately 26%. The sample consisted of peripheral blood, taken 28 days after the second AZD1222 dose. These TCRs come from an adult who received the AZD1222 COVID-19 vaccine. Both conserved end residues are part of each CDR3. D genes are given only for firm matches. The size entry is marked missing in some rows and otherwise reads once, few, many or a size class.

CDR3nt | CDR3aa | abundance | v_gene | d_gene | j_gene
TGTGCCAGCCGCCGGACTTGGGACTCTGGAAACACCATATATTTT | CASRRTWDSGNTIYF | . | TRBV6-6 | . | TRBJ1-3
TGTGCCAGCAGCCCCACGGGGGACGGCGTCTATGGCTACACCTTC | CASSPTGDGVYGYTF | few | TRBV28 | . | TRBJ1-2
TGTGCCAGCTCATCGTCCCGGGACAGGGAAACCTACGAGCAGTACTTC | CASSSSRDRETYEQYF | . | TRBV18 | TRBD1 | TRBJ2-7
TGTGCCAGCAGTTTGGTCGGGGCAGGGACCTACGAGCAGTACTTC | CASSLVGAGTYEQYF | . | TRBV7-2 | . | TRBJ2-7
TGTGCCAGCAGTTACTCGTGGGCTAGCGAGACGGAGACCCAGTACTTC | CASSYSWASETETQYF | . | TRBV6-2/TRBV6-3 | . | TRBJ2-5
TGTGCCAGCAGCTTAGGGGGGGGCGAAGCTGGCTACACCTTC | CASSLGGGEAGYTF | . | TRBV7-9 | . | TRBJ1-2
TGTGCCAGCAGTGGAGACCAGGGATACGAGCAGTACTTC | CASSGDQGYEQYF | few | TRBV25-1 | . | TRBJ2-7
TGTGCCAGCATTGGCAGGGGGTACATTGGAAACACCATATATTTT | CASIGRGYIGNTIYF | . | TRBV2 | TRBD1 | TRBJ1-3
TGTGCCAGCAGCTTATCCTTACTAAGCAACTATGGCTACACCTTC | CASSLSLLSNYGYTF | few | TRBV7-2 | . | TRBJ1-2
TGTGCCAGCAGCTTGGTCAGGTTTGGTGGCTACACCTTC | CASSLVRFGGYTF | . | TRBV5-6 | . | TRBJ1-2
TGTGCCAGTAGTATAATGGGGGGCCGGAGAAGTAACGAAAAACTGTTTTTT | CASSIMGGRRSNEKLFF | . | TRBV19 | . | TRBJ1-4
TGTGCCAGCAGCTTAGGGGACGGATGGGGGACCCAGTACTTC | CASSLGDGWGTQYF | . | TRBV7-2 | . | TRBJ2-5
TGCAGCGGAAGTGCAGGGGGCGAGCAGTACTTC | CSGSAGGEQYF | . | TRBV29-1 | TRBD1 | TRBJ2-7
TGTGCCAGTAGTACCCGGCATAGTGCCGGAGCCTACGAGCAGTACTTC | CASSTRHSAGAYEQYF | . | TRBV19 | . | TRBJ2-7
TGTGCCAGCAGTCTCCGGTCCCAAACCACCATATATTTT | CASSLRSQTTIYF | . | TRBV7-8 | . | TRBJ1-3
TGTGCCAGCAGCTTTAAGGGGCTCTCTGGAAACACCATATATTTT | CASSFKGLSGNTIYF | . | TRBV7-2 | . | TRBJ1-3
TGTGCCAGCGGAGGTGGGGCGACAGATACGCAGTATTTT | CASGGGATDTQYF | . | TRBV6-5 | . | TRBJ2-3
TGTGCCAGCAGCGTACTGGACAGGCCTAATGAAAAACTGTTTTTT | CASSVLDRPNEKLFF | . | TRBV9 | TRBD1 | TRBJ1-4
TGTGCCAGCAGCCCCGGACAGGCACAAGGGAAAGGCACTGAAGCTTTCTTT | CASSPGQAQGKGTEAFF | . | TRBV3-1/TRBV3-2 | TRBD1 | TRBJ1-1
TGTGCCAGCAGTGTGTTCGATGAAGCTTTCTTT | CASSVFDEAFF | few | TRBV2 | . | TRBJ1-1
TGTGCCAGCAGCCAAGTGGTGGGGGATTCACCCCTCCACTTT | CASSQVVGDSPLHF | . | TRBV14 | . | TRBJ1-6